Listed below are T cell receptor beta chains from one sample, sequenced in a study of radiation and T cells in renal cell carcinoma. Using immunoSEQ multiplex PCR, the repertoire was profiled, and TCRdb retains in-frame clones only, with some absent. The repertoire has roughly 82,000 clones, approximately 90% of them found once; the top ten carry 5.5% to 7%. This sample comprised blood, obtained from a patient whose treatment included radiotherapy and nephrectomy. Source of these receptors: a woman in her 70s with renal cell carcinoma. Both conserved end residues are part of each CDR3. Each record gives: CDR3 protein, CDR3 DNA, D gene, clone size, J gene, V gene. A D gene is named only where the DNA matches it firmly. Size is omitted from some rows. Given values are once, few, many or a class for expanded clones.

CDR3: CAWSQGGSSPLHF
DNA: TGTGCCTGGAGTCAGGGCGGGAGTTCACCCCTCCACTTT
D: -
size: -
J: TRBJ1-6
V: TRBV30

CDR3: CASDQGAGNTIYF
DNA: TGTGCCAGCGATCAGGGGGCCGGAAACACCATATATTTT
D: TRBD1
size: -
J: TRBJ1-3
V: TRBV7-9

CDR3: CASSSLGPFYEQYF
DNA: TGCGCCAGCAGCTCTTTGGGACCCTTTTACGAGCAGTACTTC
D: -
size: -
J: TRBJ2-7
V: TRBV4-1

CDR3: CASSDGLTFNEKLFF
DNA: TGTGCCAGCAGTGACGGACTGACCTTTAATGAAAAACTGTTTTTT
D: -
size: -
J: TRBJ1-4
V: TRBV2

CDR3: CASSATGYSGNTIYF
DNA: TGTGCCAGCAGCGCCACAGGGTACTCTGGAAACACCATATATTTT
D: -
size: -
J: TRBJ1-3
V: TRBV13

CDR3: CASSRQDGTEAFF
DNA: TGTGCCAGCAGCCGCCAGGATGGGACTGAAGCTTTCTTT
D: -
size: -
J: TRBJ1-1
V: TRBV4-2

CDR3: CASSLRQGGGEQYF
DNA: TGTGCCAGCAGCCTACGACAGGGCGGAGGGGAGCAGTACTTC
D: -
size: -
J: TRBJ2-7
V: TRBV7-2

CDR3: CASSGDRGTIWNTEAFF
DNA: TGTGCCAGCAGTGGGGACAGGGGGACAATTTGGAACACTGAAGCTTTCTTT
D: TRBD1
size: -
J: TRBJ1-1
V: TRBV6-1

CDR3: CASSPWTSGGRETQYF
DNA: TGTGCCAGCAGCCCGTGGACTAGCGGGGGACGAGAGACCCAGTACTTC
D: TRBD2
size: -
J: TRBJ2-5
V: TRBV7-6

CDR3: CAWSSLGGAGGTDTQYF
DNA: TGTGCCTGGAGTTCTCTGGGTGGAGCGGGGGGAACAGATACGCAGTATTTT
D: TRBD2
size: -
J: TRBJ2-3
V: TRBV30

CDR3: CASSLVLPGQKIYGYTF
DNA: TGCGCCAGCAGCTTGGTTCTACCGGGACAAAAAATCTATGGCTACACCTTC
D: -
size: -
J: TRBJ1-2
V: TRBV5-1

CDR3: CASGRGDRRYEQYF
DNA: TGTGCCAGCGGACGTGGGGACAGGCGCTACGAGCAGTACTTC
D: TRBD1
size: -
J: TRBJ2-7
V: TRBV27

CDR3: CASSDWQGGRNTEAFF
DNA: TGTGCCAGCAGTGACTGGCAGGGAGGACGTAACACTGAAGCTTTCTTT
D: -
size: -
J: TRBJ1-1
V: TRBV2

CDR3: CASSLDRGKHSPLHF
DNA: TGTGCCAGCAGCTTAGACAGGGGGAAGCATTCACCCCTCCACTTT
D: TRBD1
size: -
J: TRBJ1-6
V: TRBV7-9

CDR3: CASSPGQGGLRSYNEQFF
DNA: TGTGCCAGCAGCCCGGGACAGGGTGGTTTGAGGTCCTACAATGAGCAGTTCTTC
D: TRBD1
size: once
J: TRBJ2-1
V: TRBV5-4

CDR3: CASSLGDTGELFF
DNA: TGCGCCAGCAGCTTGGGTGACACCGGGGAGCTGTTTTTT
D: -
size: -
J: TRBJ2-2
V: TRBV5-1

CDR3: CASSLDRSYEQYF
DNA: TGTGCCAGCAGCTTGGACAGGTCCTACGAGCAGTACTTC
D: -
size: -
J: TRBJ2-7
V: TRBV5-4

CDR3: CASSQDQGGTEKLFF
DNA: TGCGCCAGCAGCCAAGATCAAGGGGGTACAGAAAAACTGTTTTTT
D: -
size: -
J: TRBJ1-4
V: TRBV4-3

CDR3: CATSGGSSGNTIYF
DNA: TGTGCCACCTCAGGAGGAAGCTCTGGAAACACCATATATTTT
D: -
size: -
J: TRBJ1-3
V: TRBV28

CDR3: CASSLAVGQETQYF
DNA: TGTGCCAGCAGCTTGGCTGTCGGCCAAGAGACCCAGTACTTC
D: -
size: -
J: TRBJ2-5
V: TRBV5-5

CDR3: CASSLESETQYF
DNA: TGCGCCAGCAGCTTGGAAAGTGAGACCCAGTACTTC
D: -
size: -
J: TRBJ2-5
V: TRBV5-1

CDR3: CASRAGTGVLRSTEAFF
DNA: TGTGCCAGTAGGGCAGGGACAGGGGTATTACGGAGCACTGAAGCTTTCTTT
D: TRBD1
size: -
J: TRBJ1-1
V: TRBV19

CDR3: CASSESAFPTYYEQFF
DNA: TGTGCCAGCAGCGAATCTGCCTTCCCTACCTACTATGAGCAGTTCTTC
D: -
size: -
J: TRBJ2-1
V: TRBV9

CDR3: CASSQGDKGGSAGYTF
DNA: TGTGCCAGCAGCCAAGGGGACAAAGGGGGCTCTGCGGGCTACACCTTC
D: TRBD1
size: -
J: TRBJ1-2
V: TRBV4-2

CDR3: CASSIVSEAFF
DNA: TGTGCCAGTAGTATAGTTTCTGAAGCTTTCTTT
D: -
size: few
J: TRBJ1-1
V: TRBV19

CDR3: CASSFTGGREAKNIQYF
DNA: TGTGCCAGTAGTTTTACGGGGGGGCGCGAGGCCAAAAACATTCAGTACTTC
D: TRBD2
size: -
J: TRBJ2-4
V: TRBV19

CDR3: CASSLVPTGDTQYF
DNA: TGCGCCAGCAGCTTGGTCCCCACGGGGGATACGCAGTATTTT
D: -
size: -
J: TRBJ2-3
V: TRBV5-1

CDR3: CASSYQRDNEQFF
DNA: TGTGCCAGCAGTTACCAACGGGACAATGAGCAGTTCTTC
D: -
size: -
J: TRBJ2-1
V: TRBV6-6

CDR3: CASSPGTGVSPLHF
DNA: TGTGCCAGCAGTCCCGGGACAGGAGTTTCACCCCTCCACTTT
D: TRBD1
size: -
J: TRBJ1-6
V: TRBV28

CDR3: CASKASGTGRSPLHF
DNA: TGTGCCAGCAAGGCCTCCGGGACAGGGCGTTCACCCCTCCACTTT
D: TRBD1
size: -
J: TRBJ1-6
V: TRBV6-6

CDR3: CASSSTQGLNSKGYTF
DNA: TGTGCCAGCAGCTCTACCCAGGGCCTTAATAGCAAGGGCTACACCTTC
D: -
size: -
J: TRBJ1-2
V: TRBV7-9

CDR3: CASSLGSGTANTEAFF
DNA: TGTGCCAGCAGCCTAGGATCCGGGACAGCGAACACTGAAGCTTTCTTT
D: TRBD1
size: -
J: TRBJ1-1
V: TRBV5-4

CDR3: CASSVLAGGQDGELFF
DNA: TGTGCCAGCAGCGTCCTAGCGGGGGGGCAGGACGGGGAGCTGTTTTTT
D: TRBD2
size: -
J: TRBJ2-2
V: TRBV9

CDR3: CASSPGDRGYNEQFF
DNA: TGTGCCAGCAGCCCCGGGGACAGGGGATACAATGAGCAGTTCTTC
D: TRBD1
size: -
J: TRBJ2-1
V: TRBV14

CDR3: CASSNLGGHTIYF
DNA: TGTGCCAGTAGTAACCTCGGGGGTCACACCATATATTTT
D: -
size: -
J: TRBJ1-3
V: TRBV19

CDR3: CASSKAPGQGYGYTF
DNA: TGTGCCAGCAGCAAGGCACCGGGACAGGGGTATGGCTACACCTTC
D: TRBD1
size: -
J: TRBJ1-2
V: TRBV7-2

CDR3: CASSPKGNPSYNEQFF
DNA: TGTGCCAGCTCACCGAAGGGAAACCCTTCCTACAATGAGCAGTTCTTC
D: -
size: -
J: TRBJ2-1
V: TRBV18

CDR3: CSVAGTTISTDTQYF
DNA: TGCAGCGTTGCAGGTACTACGATTAGCACAGATACGCAGTATTTT
D: -
size: -
J: TRBJ2-3
V: TRBV29-1

CDR3: CSARYSDTQYF
DNA: TGCAGTGCTAGATATTCAGATACGCAGTATTTT
D: -
size: -
J: TRBJ2-3
V: TRBV20-1

CDR3: CSVGSSNQPQHF
DNA: TGCAGCGTTGGCAGTAGCAATCAGCCCCAGCATTTT
D: -
size: -
J: TRBJ1-5
V: TRBV29-1

CDR3: CASSIQETQYF
DNA: TGTGCCAGCAGCATCCAAGAGACCCAGTACTTC
D: -
size: -
J: TRBJ2-5
V: TRBV11-2

CDR3: CASSSGTSGNTDTQYF
DNA: TGCGCCAGCAGCTCCGGGACTAGCGGCAACACAGATACGCAGTATTTT
D: TRBD2
size: -
J: TRBJ2-3
V: TRBV5-1

CDR3: CASSQEGTGGNQPQHF
DNA: TGTGCCAGCAGCCAAGAGGGGACAGGGGGCAATCAGCCCCAGCATTTT
D: TRBD1
size: -
J: TRBJ1-5
V: TRBV4-2

CDR3: CASSSGARGPAYEQYF
DNA: TGTGCCAGCAGCTCAGGGGCCAGGGGGCCAGCCTACGAGCAGTACTTC
D: TRBD1
size: -
J: TRBJ2-7
V: TRBV7-9

CDR3: CAISEDSNTIYF
DNA: TGTGCCATCAGTGAAGACTCAAACACCATATATTTT
D: -
size: -
J: TRBJ1-3
V: TRBV10-3

CDR3: CASSSPWVLGTGLNTEAFF
DNA: TGTGCCAGCAGCTCCCCCTGGGTGCTCGGGACAGGCCTGAACACTGAAGCTTTCTTT
D: TRBD1
size: once
J: TRBJ1-1
V: TRBV7-2

CDR3: CASSYSRTGGEQFF
DNA: TGTGCCAGCAGTTACTCCCGAACAGGGGGTGAGCAGTTCTTC
D: TRBD1
size: -
J: TRBJ2-1
V: TRBV6-6

CDR3: CASSFRLAGNTGELFF
DNA: TGTGCCAGCAGTTTCAGACTAGCGGGGAACACCGGGGAGCTGTTTTTT
D: TRBD2
size: -
J: TRBJ2-2
V: TRBV28

CDR3: CASSQDRGSYNEQFF
DNA: TGTGCCAGCAGCCAAGATCGGGGTTCCTACAATGAGCAGTTCTTC
D: -
size: -
J: TRBJ2-1
V: TRBV4-2

CDR3: CASSLMDTTGELFF
DNA: TGCGCCAGCAGCTTGATGGACACAACCGGGGAGCTGTTTTTT
D: -
size: -
J: TRBJ2-2
V: TRBV5-1

CDR3: CASSPQAGGHRGTDTQYF
DNA: TGTGCCAGCAGCCCACAGGCGGGGGGGCATCGGGGCACAGATACGCAGTATTTT
D: TRBD2
size: -
J: TRBJ2-3
V: TRBV9

CDR3: CASNRSRDRDEKLFF
DNA: TGTGCCAGCAATAGATCCCGGGACAGGGATGAAAAACTGTTTTTT
D: TRBD1
size: -
J: TRBJ1-4
V: TRBV6-7

CDR3: CASSTGGLGHTEAFF
DNA: TGTGCCAGCAGTACGGGGGGCTTGGGCCACACTGAAGCTTTCTTT
D: -
size: -
J: TRBJ1-1
V: TRBV7-3